Listed below are T cell receptor beta chains from one sample, sequenced in a study of shared clonotypes between healthy human individuals. Assay: immunoSEQ multiplex PCR; the TCRdb copy retains only in-frame clones and omits some. This sample carries millions of clones, approximately 94% of them seen once, and the ten largest clones take over 0.12%. Sequencing used naive CD4+ T cells sorted from blood. These receptors originate from a young man in good health. Each CDR3 is given with its conserved first and last residue. A D gene is named only where the DNA matches it firmly. Rows give clone size only sometimes, using once, few, many, or a class for an expanded clone.

>NA|TRBJ2-7|TRBV6-1|NA
TGTGCCAGCAGTGATGGAGCGTCCTCTACCGAGCAGTACTTC
CASSDGASSTEQYF
>NA|TRBJ1-1|TRBV5-5|TRBD1
TGTGCCAGCAGAACGGGACAGGGGAACACTGAAGCTTTCTTT
CASRTGQGNTEAFF
>once|TRBJ1-5|TRBV6-6|NA
TGTGCCAGCAGTCCCGAAACCAATCAGCCCCAGCATTTT
CASSPETNQPQHF
>NA|TRBJ2-5|TRBV5-4|NA
TGTGCCAGCAGCTTGCAGACCCCAGAGACCCAGTACTTC
CASSLQTPETQYF
>NA|TRBJ1-6|TRBV5-1|NA
TGCGCCAGCAGCTTGGGGCAGGGCCGGACACCCCTCCACTTT
CASSLGQGRTPLHF
>NA|TRBJ1-2|TRBV19|NA
TGTGCCAGTAGTATAACAGGGAGGATCTATGGCTACACCTTC
CASSITGRIYGYTF
>few|TRBJ2-5|TRBV7-9|NA
TGTGCCAGCAGCTTAAACCAAGAGACCCAGTACTTC
CASSLNQETQYF
>NA|TRBJ2-2|TRBV30|TRBD2
TGTGCCTGGAGTGTTGGCGGGGGGAATTTCGGGGAGCTGTTTTTT
CAWSVGGGNFGELFF
>NA|TRBJ1-2|TRBV6-5|TRBD1
TGTGCCAGCAGCCGCGGGACAGGGTATGGCTACACCTTC
CASSRGTGYGYTF
>NA|TRBJ2-2|TRBV4-1|TRBD2
TGCGCCAGCAGCCATCCGACAGGGACTAGCGGGTTGATTCCGAACACCGGGGAGCTGTTTTTT
CASSHPTGTSGLIPNTGELFF
>few|TRBJ1-1|TRBV13|NA
TGTGCCAGCAGCTTAAAACACGGCACTGAAGCTTTCTTT
CASSLKHGTEAFF
>NA|TRBJ2-5|TRBV5-1|TRBD2
TGCGCCAGCAGCTCGGGACTAGCGGGGGGGAACCAAGAGACCCAGTACTTC
CASSSGLAGGNQETQYF
>NA|TRBJ1-5|TRBV5-1|NA
TGCGCCAGCAGCTTGTGGGGGGCCGGCAATCAGCCCCAGCATTTT
CASSLWGAGNQPQHF
>NA|TRBJ2-5|TRBV5-1|TRBD2
TGCGCCAGCAGCTTGGGGGCTAGCGGGAGGGCACAAGAGACCCAGTACTTC
CASSLGASGRAQETQYF
>NA|TRBJ1-4|TRBV10-2|NA
TGCGCCAGCAGAGACGTAGCAACTAATGAAAAACTGTTTTTT
CASRDVATNEKLFF
>NA|TRBJ1-4|TRBV6-5|NA
TGTGCCAGCAGAGAAACCCCGGGGGAAAAACTGTTTTTT
CASRETPGEKLFF
>NA|TRBJ2-5|TRBV5-8|NA
TGTGCCAGCAGCTTGGGCTCGCGGGATTTGGAGACCCAGTACTTC
CASSLGSRDLETQYF
>NA|TRBJ1-2|TRBV7-9|TRBD1
TGTGCCAGCAGCTTAGTGGGGACAGAAAACTATGGCTACACCTTC
CASSLVGTENYGYTF
>NA|TRBJ1-5|TRBV18|NA
TGTGCCAGCTCACTAACAGGGACTAGCAATCAGCCCCAGCATTTT
CASSLTGTSNQPQHF
>NA|TRBJ2-1|TRBV7-2|TRBD2
TGTGCCAGCAGAGGGACTAGCGGGTCCTCCTACAATGAGCAGTTCTTC
CASRGTSGSSYNEQFF
>NA|TRBJ2-3|TRBV9|NA
TGTGCCAGCAGCGTGAGGACTACAGATACGCAGTATTTT
CASSVRTTDTQYF
>NA|TRBJ1-2|TRBV10-3|NA
TGTGCCATCAGTGATAACCCCAGGGCGGGAGGCTACACCTTC
CAISDNPRAGGYTF
>NA|TRBJ2-2|TRBV27|NA
TGTGCCAGCAGTTTAAGATTTGGGGGTAACACCGGGGAGCTGTTTTTT
CASSLRFGGNTGELFF
>NA|TRBJ2-1|TRBV5-4|TRBD2
TGTGCCAGCAGCACCAGGACTAGCGGGAGGGCCTGGGAGCAGTTCTTC
CASSTRTSGRAWEQFF
>NA|TRBJ2-1|TRBV28|TRBD2
TGTGCCAGCAGTTTCCCAGCGGGGGGGCCTAACAATGAGCAGTTCTTC
CASSFPAGGPNNEQFF
>NA|TRBJ1-6|TRBV5-6|NA
TGTGCCAGCAGCTCGACAGATAATTCACCCCTCCACTTT
CASSSTDNSPLHF